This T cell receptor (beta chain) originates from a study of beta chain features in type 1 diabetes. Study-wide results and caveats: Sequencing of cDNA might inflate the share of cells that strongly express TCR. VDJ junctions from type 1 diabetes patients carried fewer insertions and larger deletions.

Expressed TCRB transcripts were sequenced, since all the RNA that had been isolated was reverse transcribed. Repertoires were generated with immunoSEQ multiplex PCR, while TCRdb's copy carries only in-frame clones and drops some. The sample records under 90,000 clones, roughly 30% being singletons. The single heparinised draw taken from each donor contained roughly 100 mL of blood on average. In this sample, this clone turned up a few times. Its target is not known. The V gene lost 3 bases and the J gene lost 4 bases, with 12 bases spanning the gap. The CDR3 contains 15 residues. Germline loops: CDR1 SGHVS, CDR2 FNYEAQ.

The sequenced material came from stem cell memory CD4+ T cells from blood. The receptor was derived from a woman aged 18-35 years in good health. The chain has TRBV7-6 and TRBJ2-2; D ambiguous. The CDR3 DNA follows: TGTGCCAGCAGCTTTGCAGGCCGCGCCACCGGGGAGCTGTTTTTT. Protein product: CASSFAGRATGELFF. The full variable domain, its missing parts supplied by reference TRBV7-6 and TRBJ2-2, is GAGVSQSPRYKVTKRGQDVALRCDPISGHVSLYWYRQALGQGPEFLTYFNYEAQQDKSGLPNDRFSAERPEGSISTLTIQRTEQRDSAMYRCASSFAGRATGELFFGEGSRLTVL.